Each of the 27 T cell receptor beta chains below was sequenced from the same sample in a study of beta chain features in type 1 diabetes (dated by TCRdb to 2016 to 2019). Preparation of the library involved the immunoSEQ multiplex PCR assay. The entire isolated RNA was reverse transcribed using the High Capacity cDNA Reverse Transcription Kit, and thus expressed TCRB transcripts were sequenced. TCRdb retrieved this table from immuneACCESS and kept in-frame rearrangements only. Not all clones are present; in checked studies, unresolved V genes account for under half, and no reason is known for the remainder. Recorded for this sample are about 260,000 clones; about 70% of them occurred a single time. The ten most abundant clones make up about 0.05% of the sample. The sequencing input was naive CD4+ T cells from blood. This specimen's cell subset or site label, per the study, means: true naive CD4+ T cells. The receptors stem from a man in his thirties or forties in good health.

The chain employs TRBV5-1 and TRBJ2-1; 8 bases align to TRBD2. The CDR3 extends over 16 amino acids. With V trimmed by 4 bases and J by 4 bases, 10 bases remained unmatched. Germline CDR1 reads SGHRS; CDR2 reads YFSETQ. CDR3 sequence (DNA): TGCGCCAGCAGCCAAACTAGCGGTGTCGCTTACAATGAGCAGTTCTTC. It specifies CASSQTSGVAYNEQFF. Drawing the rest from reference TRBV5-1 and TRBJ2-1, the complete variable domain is KAGVTQTPRYLIKTRGQQVTLSCSPISGHRSVSWYQQTPGQGLQFLFEYFSETQRNKGNFPGRFSGRQFSNSRSEMNVSTLELGDSALYLCASSQTSGVAYNEQFFGPGTRLTVL.

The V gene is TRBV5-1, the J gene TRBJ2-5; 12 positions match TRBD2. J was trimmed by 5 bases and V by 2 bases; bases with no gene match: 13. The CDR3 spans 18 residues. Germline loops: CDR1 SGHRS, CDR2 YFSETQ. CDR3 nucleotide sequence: TGCGCCAGCAGCTTCCGAAGTCCTAGCGGGAGGGCCCAGGAGACCCAGTACTTC. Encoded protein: CASSFRSPSGRAQETQYF.

CDR3 amino acids: CSVSPSGHTDTQYF. The CDR3 DNA follows: TGCAGCGTTTCCCCGAGCGGCCACACAGATACGCAGTATTTT. The rearrangement joins TRBV29-1 to TRBJ2-3; the D gene is possibly TRBD2 (5 bases). The CDR3 length is 14 residues. Trimming took 5 bases from V and 2 from J, leaving 14 bases between them. Germline assignment: CDR1 SQVTM and CDR2 ANQGSEA.

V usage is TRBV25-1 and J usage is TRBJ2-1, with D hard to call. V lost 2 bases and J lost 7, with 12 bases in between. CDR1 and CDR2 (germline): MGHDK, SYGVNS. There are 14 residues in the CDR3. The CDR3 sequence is CASSERATSNEQFF. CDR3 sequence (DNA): TGTGCCAGCAGTGAAAGGGCTACCTCTAATGAGCAGTTCTTC.

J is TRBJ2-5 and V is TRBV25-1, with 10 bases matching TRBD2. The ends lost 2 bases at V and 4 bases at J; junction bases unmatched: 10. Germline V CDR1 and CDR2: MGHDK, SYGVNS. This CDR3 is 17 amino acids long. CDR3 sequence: CASSELGKRGGRETQYF. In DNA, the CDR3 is TGTGCCAGCAGTGAACTGGGGAAGCGGGGGGGCCGAGAGACCCAGTACTTC. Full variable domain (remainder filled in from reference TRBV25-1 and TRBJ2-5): EADIYQTPRYLVIGTGKKITLECSQTMGHDKMYWYQQDPGMELHLIHYSYGVNSTEKGDLSSESTVSRIRTEHFPLTLESARPSHTSQYLCASSELGKRGGRETQYFGPGTRLLVL.

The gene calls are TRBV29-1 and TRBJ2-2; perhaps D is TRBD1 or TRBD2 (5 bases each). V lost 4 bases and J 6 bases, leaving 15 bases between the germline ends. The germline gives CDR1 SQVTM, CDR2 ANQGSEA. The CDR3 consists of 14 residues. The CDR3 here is CSVASGLGAGELFF. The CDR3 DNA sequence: TGCAGCGTTGCGTCAGGGTTGGGAGCCGGGGAGCTGTTTTTT.

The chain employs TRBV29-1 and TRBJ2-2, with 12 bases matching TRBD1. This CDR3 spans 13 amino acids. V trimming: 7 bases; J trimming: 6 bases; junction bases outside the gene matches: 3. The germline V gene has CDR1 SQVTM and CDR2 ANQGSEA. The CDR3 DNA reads TGCAGCGGGGGACAGGGGGCCTCCGGGGAGCTGTTTTTT. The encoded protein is CSGGQGASGELFF.

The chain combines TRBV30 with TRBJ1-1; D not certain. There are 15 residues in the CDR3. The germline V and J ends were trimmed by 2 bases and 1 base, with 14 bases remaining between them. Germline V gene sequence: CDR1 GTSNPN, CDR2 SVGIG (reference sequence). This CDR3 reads CAWSRWEEPNTEAFF. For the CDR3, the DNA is TGTGCCTGGAGTAGGTGGGAGGAACCGAACACTGAAGCTTTCTTT.

CDR3 sequence (DNA): TGCAGCGGACAGACAGGGGGGGACACTGAAGCTTTCTTT. As protein: CSGQTGGDTEAFF. The chain recombines TRBV29-1 with TRBJ1-1; 9 positions agree with TRBD1. There are 13 residues in the CDR3. J gave up 3 bases and V 7 bases, and 6 bases lay outside the gene matches. In germline, CDR1 is SQVTM, CDR2 ANQGSEA.

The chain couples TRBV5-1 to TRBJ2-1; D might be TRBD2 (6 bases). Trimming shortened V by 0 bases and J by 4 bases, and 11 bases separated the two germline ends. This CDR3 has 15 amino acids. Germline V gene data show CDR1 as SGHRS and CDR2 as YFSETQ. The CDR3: CASSLVSSVYNEQFF. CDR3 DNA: TGCGCCAGCAGCTTGGTTTCTAGCGTTTACAATGAGCAGTTCTTC.

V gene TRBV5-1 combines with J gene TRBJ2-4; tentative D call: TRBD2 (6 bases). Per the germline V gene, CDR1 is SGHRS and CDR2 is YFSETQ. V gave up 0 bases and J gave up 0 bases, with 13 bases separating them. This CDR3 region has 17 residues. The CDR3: CASSLANLGGAKNIQYF. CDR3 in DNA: TGCGCCAGCAGCTTGGCCAACTTGGGGGGAGCCAAAAACATTCAGTACTTC.

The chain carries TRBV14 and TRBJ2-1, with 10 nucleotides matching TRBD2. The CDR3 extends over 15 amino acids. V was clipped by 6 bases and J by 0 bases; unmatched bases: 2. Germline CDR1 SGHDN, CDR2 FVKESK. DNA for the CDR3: TGTGCCAGCAGTCTAGCGGGGGCCTCCTACAATGAGCAGTTCTTC. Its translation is CASSLAGASYNEQFF.

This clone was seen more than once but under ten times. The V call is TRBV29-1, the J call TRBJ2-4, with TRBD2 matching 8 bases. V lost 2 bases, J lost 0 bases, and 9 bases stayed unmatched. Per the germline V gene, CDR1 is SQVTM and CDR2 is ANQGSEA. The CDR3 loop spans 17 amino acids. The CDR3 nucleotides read TGCAGCGTTGAATCCAGCGGGGGTGCTTTAGCCAAAAACATTCAGTACTTC. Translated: CSVESSGGALAKNIQYF.

CDR3 bases: TGCAGCGTTCGGGGGCGAGTCTCAGATACGCAGTATTTT. It translates to CSVRGRVSDTQYF. The chain employs TRBV29-1 and TRBJ2-3, with D perhaps TRBD1 or TRBD2 (6 bases each). Per the germline V gene, CDR1 is SQVTM and CDR2 is ANQGSEA. Trimming stripped 5 bases from V and 4 bases from J, with 13 bases between. The CDR3 runs to 13 residues.

Written as DNA, the CDR3 is TGTGCCAGCAGTGAAGGGACCCCTGGGAATCAGCCCCAGCATTTT. Its protein is CASSEGTPGNQPQHF. V is TRBV2 and J is TRBJ1-5; no clear D gene. The CDR3 is 15 residues long. In germline, CDR1 is SNHLY, CDR2 FYNNEI. The V gene lost 1 base and the J gene lost 4 bases, with 11 bases spanning the gap.

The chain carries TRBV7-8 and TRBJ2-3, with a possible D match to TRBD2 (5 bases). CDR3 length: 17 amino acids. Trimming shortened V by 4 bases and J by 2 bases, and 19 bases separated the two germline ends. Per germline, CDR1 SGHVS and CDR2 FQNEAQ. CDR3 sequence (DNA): TGTGCCAGCAGCTCAACCATGAGTGAGCGGCCCACAGATACGCAGTATTTT. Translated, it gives CASSSTMSERPTDTQYF.

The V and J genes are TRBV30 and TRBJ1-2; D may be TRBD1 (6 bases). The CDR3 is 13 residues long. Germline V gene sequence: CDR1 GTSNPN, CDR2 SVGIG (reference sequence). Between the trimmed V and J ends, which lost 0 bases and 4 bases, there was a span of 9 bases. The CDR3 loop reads CAWSVQGFYGYTF. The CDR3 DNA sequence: TGTGCCTGGAGTGTACAGGGATTCTATGGCTACACCTTC.

CDR3 protein: CAWTTPGVNQPQHF. In DNA, the CDR3 is TGTGCCTGGACGACCCCAGGGGTCAATCAGCCCCAGCATTTT. The chain carries TRBV30 and TRBJ1-5; weak D call: TRBD1 (6 bases). The CDR3 totals 14 residues. Trimming removed 4 bases from V and 3 bases from J, with 13 bases in between. CDR1 and CDR2 (germline): GTSNPN, SVGIG (reference sequence).

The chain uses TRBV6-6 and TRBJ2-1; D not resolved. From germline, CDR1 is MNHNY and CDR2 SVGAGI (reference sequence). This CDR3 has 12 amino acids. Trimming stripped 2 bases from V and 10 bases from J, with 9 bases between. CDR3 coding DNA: TGTGCCAGCAGTTACGCTGTGCGGGAGCAGTTCTTC. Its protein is CASSYAVREQFF.

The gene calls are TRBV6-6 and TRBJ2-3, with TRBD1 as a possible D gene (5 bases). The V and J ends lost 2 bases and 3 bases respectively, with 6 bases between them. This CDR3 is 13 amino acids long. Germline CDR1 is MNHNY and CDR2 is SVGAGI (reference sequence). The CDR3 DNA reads TGTGCCAGCAGTTACCAGGGAACAGATACGCAGTATTTT. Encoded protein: CASSYQGTDTQYF.

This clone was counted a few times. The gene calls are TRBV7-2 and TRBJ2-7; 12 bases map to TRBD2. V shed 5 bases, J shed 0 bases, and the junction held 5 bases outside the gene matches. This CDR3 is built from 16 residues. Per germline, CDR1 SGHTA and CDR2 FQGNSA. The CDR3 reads CASSILAGGNSYEQYF. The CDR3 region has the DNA TGTGCCAGCAGCATACTAGCGGGGGGTAACTCCTACGAGCAGTACTTC.

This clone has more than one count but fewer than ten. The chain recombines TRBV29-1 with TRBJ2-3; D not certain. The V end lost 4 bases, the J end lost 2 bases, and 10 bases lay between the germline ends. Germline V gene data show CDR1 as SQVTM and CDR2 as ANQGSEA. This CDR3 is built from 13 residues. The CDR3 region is CSVGAIYTDTQYF. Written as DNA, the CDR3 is TGCAGCGTTGGTGCTATATACACAGATACGCAGTATTTT.

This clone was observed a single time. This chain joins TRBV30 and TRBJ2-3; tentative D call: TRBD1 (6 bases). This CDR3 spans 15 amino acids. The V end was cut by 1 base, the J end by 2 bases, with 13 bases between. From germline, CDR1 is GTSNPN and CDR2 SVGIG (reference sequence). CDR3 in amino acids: CAWSAVRGPTDTQYF. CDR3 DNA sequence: TGTGCCTGGAGTGCAGTCAGGGGCCCCACAGATACGCAGTATTTT.

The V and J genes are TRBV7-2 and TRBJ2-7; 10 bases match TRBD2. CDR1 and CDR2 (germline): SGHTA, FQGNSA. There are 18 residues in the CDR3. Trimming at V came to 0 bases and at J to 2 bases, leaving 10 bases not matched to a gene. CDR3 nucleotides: TGTGCCAGCAGCTTAGCGAAAAGCGGGAGGGCCTCTCCCTACGAGCAGTACTTC. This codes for CASSLAKSGRASPYEQYF.

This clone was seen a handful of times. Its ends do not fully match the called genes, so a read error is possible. In nucleotides, the CDR3 is TGCGCCTGGCGGGGGGCCCAAGAGACCCAGTACTTC. Its translation is CAWRGAQETQYF. V usage is TRBV30 and J usage is TRBJ2-5, with TRBD2 matching over 8 bases. The V gene's germline CDR1 is GTSNPN and CDR2 SVGIG (reference sequence). The CDR3 is 12 residues long.

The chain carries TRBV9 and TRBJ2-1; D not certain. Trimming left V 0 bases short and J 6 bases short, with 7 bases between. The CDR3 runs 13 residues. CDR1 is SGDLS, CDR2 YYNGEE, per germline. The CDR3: CASSVGQINEQFF. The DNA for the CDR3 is TGTGCCAGCAGCGTAGGTCAGATCAATGAGCAGTTCTTC.

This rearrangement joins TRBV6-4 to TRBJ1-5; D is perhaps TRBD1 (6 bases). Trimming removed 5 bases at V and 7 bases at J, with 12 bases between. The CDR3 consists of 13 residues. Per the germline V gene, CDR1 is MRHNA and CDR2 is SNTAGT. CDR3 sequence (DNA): TGTGCCAGCAGTCCTGAGACAGGCCAGCCCCAGCATTTT. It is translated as CASSPETGQPQHF.